The source of this T cell receptor beta chain is a study of Ad26.COV2.S vaccination and SARS-CoV-2 variants. Turning to the study itself: The Ad26.COV2.S arm of the COV1001 trial was where the donor was placed. Donor got 5x10^10 or 1x10^11 viral particles of Ad26.COV2.S. Study-level findings and limits: Assessments of TCR breadth and depth may have underestimated the total T cell responses.

Described treatment: roughly 18 received Ad26.COV2.S at low or high dose, single or two shots; five or six received placebo; per-sample allocation not given. Sampling was performed 63 days after the first vaccine or placebo injection. Recruitment in Boston yielded a donor of adult age, 18-55 years. A word on this clone: The antigen remains undetermined. Mismatch with germline at one junction end may stem from a read error.

The CDR3 covers 11 residues. Sequencing was performed with immunoSEQ multiplex PCR; in TCRdb, only in-frame clones are kept and a portion is missing. The sample carries 200,000 to 250,000 clones, roughly 88% recorded once. This chain uses TRBV12-3 or TRBV12-4 with TRBJ1-2; tentatively, D is TRBD1 (5 bases). The source of this sequence is a person between 18 and 60 years old who received the Ad26.COV2.S COVID-19 vaccine or a placebo. Sequences were derived from peripheral blood, sampled in a trial of Ad26.COV2.S vaccine versus placebo. The CDR3 nucleotides read TGTGCCAGCAGCTCATACCTGGACATCGTTTTC. Translating gives CASSSYLDIVF.